The text below deals with one TCR beta chain. With a much larger clone just one base away, this may be a read error. The conserved phenylalanine or tryptophan is not found at the CDR3 terminus, so this likely reflects a read error. From the 5' RACE reads, TCRdb called clonotypes with MiXCR, one entry per CDR3 protein. The sample has some 330,000 distinct CDR3 sequences, around 9.7% seen once. The data are from a study of identical twins. V lost 0 bases and J 1 base, leaving 7 bases between the germline ends. Germline assignment: CDR1 MNHEY and CDR2 SVGAGI. The CDR3 runs to 15 residues. This clonotype was obtained from a woman aged 50 to 60 in good health. The sample was naive T cells sorted from blood. V gene TRBV6-5 combines with J gene TRBJ2-1; D is unclear. The CDR3 loop is CASSYSDGSYNEQFY. In DNA form, the CDR3 reads TGTGCCAGCAGTTACTCCGACGGTTCCTACAATGAGCAGTTCTAC.